This is a list of T cell receptor beta chains from one sample in a study of Graves' ophthalmopathy and Graves' hyperthyroidism. One entry per CDR3 protein results from TCRdb running MiXCR on the multiplex PCR reads. Seen here are about 370,000 distinct CDR3 sequences, 17% observed once, and the top ten hold roughly 2.3%. Sequenced input: peripheral blood. Receptors originate from an adult woman with stable Graves' hyperthyroidism. The CDR3 runs from the conserved cysteine through the conserved F or W. The order of the fields is V gene, clone size, J gene, D gene, CDR3 protein, CDR3 DNA. D genes are given only for firm matches. A row's size may be missing; if present it is once, few, many or a size class.

TRBV7-9	few	TRBJ1-3	TRBD1	CASSGQGAAGNTIYF	TGTGCCAGCAGCGGACAGGGGGCGGCTGGAAACACCATATATTTT
TRBV6-1	many	TRBJ1-6	.	CASREGSSPLHF	TGTGCCAGCAGGGAGGGCTCTTCACCCCTCCACTTT
TRBV12-3/TRBV12-4	many	TRBJ2-7	.	CASSPPGSESSYEQYF	TGTGCCAGCAGTCCTCCGGGGAGCGAGAGCTCCTACGAGCAGTACTTC
TRBV19	many	TRBJ1-1	TRBD1	CASSTGTANTEAFF	TGTGCCAGTAGTACCGGGACAGCGAACACTGAAGCTTTCTTT
TRBV28	.	TRBJ2-7	TRBD1	CASSSSDRGPAEQYF	TGTGCCAGCAGTTCCTCAGACAGGGGCCCGGCCGAGCAGTACTTC
TRBV5-8	many	TRBJ2-7	.	CASSPLLWGSYEQYF	TGTGCCAGCAGCCCTTTGTTGTGGGGTTCGTACGAGCAGTACTTC
TRBV19	.	TRBJ2-2	TRBD2	CASSIVAGGHGELFF	TGTGCCAGTAGTATTGTAGCGGGAGGGCACGGGGAGCTGTTTTTT
TRBV11-2	many	TRBJ2-7	.	CASSDPPNYEQYF	TGTGCCAGCAGCGATCCTCCCAACTACGAGCAGTACTTC
TRBV6-2/TRBV6-3	many	TRBJ2-5	.	CASSYSTGNLETQYF	TGTGCCAGCAGTTACTCGACGGGCAACCTAGAGACCCAGTACTTC
TRBV6-1	.	TRBJ2-7	.	CASSALDSYEQYF	TGTGCCAGCAGTGCGCTTGACTCCTACGAGCAGTACTTC
TRBV24-1	.	TRBJ2-3	.	CATSDLVDTQYF	TGTGCCACCAGTGATTTAGTGGATACGCAGTATTTT
TRBV18	few	TRBJ2-5	TRBD2	CASSPWFSSGQETQYF	TGTGCCAGCTCACCTTGGTTCTCTAGCGGTCAAGAGACCCAGTACTTC
TRBV10-2	.	TRBJ2-3	.	CASSTGHSGTQYF	TGCGCCAGCAGTACGGGACACTCGGGTACGCAGTATTTT
TRBV12-3/TRBV12-4	many	TRBJ2-5	TRBD1	CASRPSQGDRETQYF	TGTGCCAGCAGACCCTCCCAGGGGGACCGGGAGACCCAGTACTTC
TRBV20-1	many	TRBJ1-4	TRBD1	CSARLQGVLATNEKLFF	TGCAGTGCTAGACTACAGGGGGTATTAGCAACTAATGAAAAACTGTTTTTT
TRBV11-2	.	TRBJ1-1	.	CASSLVGQGAQAFF	TGTGCCAGCAGCTTAGTCGGACAAGGAGCCCAAGCTTTCTTT
TRBV19	many	TRBJ2-7	.	CASSIAAGRDYEQYF	TGTGCCAGTAGTATAGCAGCAGGGCGCGACTACGAGCAGTACTTC
TRBV4-1	many	TRBJ2-7	.	CASSQAFGETYEQYF	TGCGCCAGCAGCCAAGCTTTTGGCGAGACCTACGAGCAGTACTTC
TRBV29-1	many	TRBJ2-5	TRBD2	CSVFGLAIETQYF	TGCAGCGTATTCGGACTAGCGATAGAGACCCAGTACTTC
TRBV12-3/TRBV12-4	many	TRBJ1-2	TRBD1	CASSSTGLYGYTF	TGTGCCAGCAGCTCGACAGGGCTCTATGGCTACACCTTC
TRBV7-2	many	TRBJ2-5	TRBD2	CASSLATLGTSGTEETQYF	TGTGCCAGCAGCTTAGCTACCCTCGGAACTAGCGGGACGGAAGAGACCCAGTACTTC
TRBV2	many	TRBJ2-6	.	CASIGGSGANVLTF	TGTGCCAGCATCGGGGGCTCTGGGGCCAACGTCCTGACTTTC
TRBV12-3/TRBV12-4	.	TRBJ1-2	TRBD1	CASSLAGDRDDGYTF	TGTGCCAGCAGTTTAGCGGGGGACAGGGACGATGGCTACACCTTC
TRBV27	many	TRBJ1-5	.	CAPLNSNQPQHF	TGTGCCCCCCTTAATAGCAATCAGCCCCAGCATTTT
TRBV12-3/TRBV12-4	many	TRBJ1-1	.	CASSRGVPNTEAFF	TGTGCCAGCAGCCGAGGGGTTCCGAACACTGAAGCTTTCTTT
TRBV12-3/TRBV12-4	.	TRBJ1-3	.	CASSNSARSTIYF	TGTGCCAGCAGCAATTCGGCGCGGAGCACCATATATTTT
TRBV12-5	few	TRBJ2-5	.	CASGLVRVRQETQYF	TGTGCTAGTGGTTTGGTACGGGTCAGGCAAGAGACCCAGTACTTC
TRBV29-1	many	TRBJ2-7	.	CSGGTSGEQYF	TGCAGCGGAGGAACAAGTGGCGAGCAGTACTTC
TRBV12-3/TRBV12-4	many	TRBJ2-5	.	CASSWGRTQYF	TGTGCCAGCAGTTGGGGAAGGACCCAGTACTTC
TRBV6-1	.	TRBJ1-1	.	CATSSPGDTEAFF	TGTGCCACCTCCTCCCCGGGAGACACTGAAGCTTTCTTT
TRBV3-1	.	TRBJ2-7	TRBD1	CASSQVPGGNYEQYF	TGTGCCAGCAGCCAAGTTCCAGGGGGCAACTACGAGCAGTACTTC
TRBV24-1	few	TRBJ2-2	.	CATSGLRGGGLETGELFF	TGTGCCACCAGTGGCCTAAGAGGGGGAGGTCTGGAAACCGGGGAGCTGTTTTTT
TRBV28	many	TRBJ1-2	.	CASSLVRDGYTF	TGTGCCAGCAGTTTAGTGCGGGATGGCTACACCTTC
TRBV4-2	many	TRBJ1-6	.	CASSQVLGSDSPLHF	TGTGCCAGCAGCCAAGTTCTGGGCTCAGATTCACCCCTCCACTTT
TRBV4-2	.	TRBJ2-3	.	CASSLRAGGTDTQYF	TGTGCCAGCAGCCTGAGGGCAGGTGGAACAGATACGCAGTATTTT
TRBV6-5	.	TRBJ2-7	TRBD1	CASSYNGGTGAYEQYF	TGTGCCAGCAGTTACAACGGAGGGACAGGGGCATACGAGCAGTACTTC
TRBV9	few	TRBJ2-6	.	CASSEVSGANVLTF	TGTGCCAGCAGCGAAGTATCCGGGGCCAACGTCCTGACTTTC
TRBV18	few	TRBJ2-7	TRBD2	CASSPVAGETEQYF	TGTGCCAGCTCACCAGTAGCGGGAGAGACCGAGCAGTACTTC
TRBV6-1	many	TRBJ2-4	.	CASSVGGRNKNIQYF	TGTGCCAGCAGTGTTGGGGGGAGAAACAAAAACATTCAGTACTTC
TRBV27	many	TRBJ2-4	TRBD2	CASSPGTSGRVQYF	TGTGCCAGCAGCCCCGGGACTAGCGGGAGGGTTCAGTACTTC
TRBV12-3/TRBV12-4	.	TRBJ1-2	TRBD1	CASSYWTGIGGYTF	TGTGCCAGCAGTTATTGGACAGGGATTGGTGGCTACACCTTC
TRBV15	.	TRBJ2-2	.	CATSRNSPGWGAGELFF	TGTGCCACCAGCAGAAATTCCCCGGGTTGGGGCGCCGGGGAGCTGTTTTTT